The present TCR beta chain was sequenced within a study of T-cell reconstitution after alpha-beta-depleted transplantation in children. For TCRbeta, the library was prepared with unique molecular identifiers. TCRdb re-analysed the PCR reads in MiXCR, keeping a single row per CDR3 protein. The sample contains nearly 400,000 distinct CDR3 sequences, approximately 20% of which appear only once. The CDR3 has 14 amino acids. With 3 bases clipped from V and 4 bases from J, the junction kept 4 bases outside the gene matches. Germline V gives CDR1 LGHDT, CDR2 YNNKEL (reference sequence). The chain couples TRBV3-1 to TRBJ2-5; TRBD2 matches at 8 bases. The clonotype was recovered from a human donor who donated a stem cell graft to a child with acute myeloid leukemia. Material: PBMCs from the stem cell graft donor, obtained from the stem cell graft. CDR3 amino acids: CASSHSGSTETQYF. Written as DNA, the CDR3 is TGTGCCAGCAGCCACAGCGGGAGTACAGAGACCCAGTACTTC.